Listed below are T cell receptor beta chains from one sample, sequenced in a study of identical twins. A single record per CDR3 protein comes from TCRdb applying MiXCR to the 5' RACE reads. The sample shows roughly 750,000 distinct CDR3 sequences, 21% of them seen only once. These data were also filed under a second study, of T cells expressing NK-cell markers.

The sequenced sample was PBMCs. These TCRs come from a woman between 18 and 29 years old in good health. The CDR3 runs from the conserved cysteine through the conserved F or W. Each record gives: D gene, clone size, V gene, CDR3 protein. The D gene is left open where the match is weak. Size is stated for part of the rows, as once, few or many counts, or as a class when the clone is expanded.

TRBD1,-,TRBV20-1,CSANRQGANTEAFF
TRBD2,-,TRBV30,CAWGTSGGAYEQYF
-,-,TRBV20-1,CSASQVGENTEAFF
-,many,TRBV12-3/TRBV12-4,CASSFGRPYEQYF
-,many,TRBV12-3/TRBV12-4,CASSPQDSRNTEAFF
-,many,TRBV29-1,CSVVWGPNSPLHF
-,many,TRBV13,CASSSKETQYF
-,many,TRBV20-1,CSARRTGYEQYF
-,-,TRBV7-9,CASSSRGHGYTF
-,many,TRBV5-6,CASSGGTWSSYNEQFF
TRBD1,few,TRBV27,CASSLPRQGARSPLHF
-,few,TRBV20-1,CSASGRNDNEQFF
-,few,TRBV3-1,CASSQRHGNEQFF
TRBD2,-,TRBV4-2,CASSQDVGGGWAGELFF
TRBD2,-,TRBV7-6,CASSHGHTSGGFEQFF
-,many,TRBV7-2,CASSLAGINQPQHF
TRBD2,many,TRBV7-2,CASSLKRSGGEQYF
TRBD2,-,TRBV9,CASSVEPSGRSGELFF
TRBD2,many,TRBV12-3/TRBV12-4,CASSLSSGRYNEQFF
-,-,TRBV10-3,CAISAWTNQETQYF